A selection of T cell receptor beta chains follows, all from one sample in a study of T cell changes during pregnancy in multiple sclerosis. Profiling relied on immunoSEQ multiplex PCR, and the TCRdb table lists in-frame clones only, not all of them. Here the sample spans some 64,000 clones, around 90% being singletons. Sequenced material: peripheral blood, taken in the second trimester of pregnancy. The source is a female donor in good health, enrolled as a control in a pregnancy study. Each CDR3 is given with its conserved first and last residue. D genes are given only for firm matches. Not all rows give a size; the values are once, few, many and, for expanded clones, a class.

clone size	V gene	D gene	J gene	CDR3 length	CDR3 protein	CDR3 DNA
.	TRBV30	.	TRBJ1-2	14	CAWSVGRESYGYTF	TGTGCCTGGAGTGTTGGGCGGGAAAGCTATGGCTACACCTTC
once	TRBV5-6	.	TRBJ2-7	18	CASSLAYAGAGLPYEQYF	TGTGCCAGCAGCTTGGCTTACGCGGGGGCGGGACTCCCCTACGAGCAGTACTTC
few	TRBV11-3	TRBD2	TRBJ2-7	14	CASSLSGSSYEQYF	TGTGCCAGCAGCCTTAGCGGGAGCTCCTACGAGCAGTACTTC
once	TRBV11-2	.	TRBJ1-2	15	CASSLVNRGGYGYTF	TGTGCCAGCAGCTTAGTAAATAGGGGAGGGTATGGCTACACCTTC
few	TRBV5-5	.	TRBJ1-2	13	CASSLQGAYGYTF	TGTGCCAGCAGCTTGCAGGGCGCCTATGGCTACACCTTC
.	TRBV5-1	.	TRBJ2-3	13	CASSFPGADTQYF	TGCGCCAGCAGCTTCCCGGGAGCCGATACGCAGTATTTT
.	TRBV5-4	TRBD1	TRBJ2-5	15	CASSLFGPRGETQYF	TGTGCCAGCAGCTTGTTTGGCCCCAGGGGGGAGACCCAGTACTTC
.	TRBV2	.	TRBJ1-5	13	CASTGGDNQPQHF	TGTGCCAGCACGGGGGGGGACAATCAGCCCCAGCATTTT
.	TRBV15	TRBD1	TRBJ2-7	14	CATSPDRGSYEQYF	TGTGCCACCAGCCCGGACAGGGGATCCTACGAGCAGTACTTC
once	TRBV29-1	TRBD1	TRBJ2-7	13	CSVVGQGAYGQYF	TGCAGCGTTGTTGGTCAGGGGGCCTACGGGCAGTACTTC
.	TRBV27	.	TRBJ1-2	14	CASSLSMGAAGYTF	TGTGCCAGCAGTTTATCGATGGGGGCTGCCGGCTACACCTTC
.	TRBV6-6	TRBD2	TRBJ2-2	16	CASSHGLGGSTGELFF	TGTGCCAGCAGTCATGGACTAGGAGGTAGCACCGGGGAGCTGTTTTTT
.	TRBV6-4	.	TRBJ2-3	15	CASSDSIERSDTQYF	TGTGCCAGCAGTGACTCGATAGAACGGTCAGATACGCAGTATTTT
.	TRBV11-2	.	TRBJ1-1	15	CASSLSAGVNTEAFF	TGTGCCAGCAGCTTATCAGCAGGGGTGAACACTGAAGCTTTCTTT
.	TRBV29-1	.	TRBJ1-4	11	CSVLSDEKLFF	TGCAGCGTCCTATCGGATGAAAAACTGTTTTTT
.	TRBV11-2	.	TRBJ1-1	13	CASSTDTILGAFF	TGTGCCAGCAGCACGGACACGATTCTTGGGGCTTTCTTT
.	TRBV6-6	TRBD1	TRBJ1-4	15	CASTQRQGDNEKLFF	TGTGCCAGCACCCAACGACAGGGTGACAATGAAAAACTGTTTTTT
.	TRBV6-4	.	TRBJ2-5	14	CASMEGEGPETQYF	TGTGCCAGCATGGAGGGTGAGGGCCCAGAGACCCAGTACTTC
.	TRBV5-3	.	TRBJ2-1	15	CARSLVTGSYNEQFF	TGTGCCAGAAGCTTGGTTACCGGCTCCTACAATGAGCAGTTCTTC
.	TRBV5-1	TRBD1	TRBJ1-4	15	CASSSQQGVVEKLFF	TGCGCCAGCAGCAGCCAACAGGGGGTGGTTGAAAAACTGTTTTTT
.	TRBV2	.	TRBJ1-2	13	CASSDEHNYGYTF	TGTGCCAGCAGTGATGAGCATAACTATGGCTACACCTTC
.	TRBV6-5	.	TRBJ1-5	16	CASSFLKGVSNQPQHF	TGTGCCAGCAGTTTCCTGAAAGGGGTAAGCAATCAGCCCCAGCATTTT
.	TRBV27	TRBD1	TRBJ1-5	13	CASSSQGRQPQHF	TGTGCCAGCAGTTCACAGGGGCGTCAGCCCCAGCATTTT
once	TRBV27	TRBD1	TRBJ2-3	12	CASSLQGNTQYF	TGTGCCAGCAGTCTACAGGGGAATACGCAGTATTTT
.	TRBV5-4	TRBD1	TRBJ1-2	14	CASSVGQGMSGYTF	TGTGCCAGCAGCGTGGGACAGGGGATGTCTGGCTACACCTTC
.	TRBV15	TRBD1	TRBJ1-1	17	CATSRDRGRGGSTEAFF	TGTGCCACCAGCAGGGACAGGGGGCGAGGTGGGAGCACTGAAGCTTTCTTT
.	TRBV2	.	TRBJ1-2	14	CASSEYREGYGYTF	TGTGCCAGCAGTGAATATAGGGAGGGCTATGGCTACACCTTC
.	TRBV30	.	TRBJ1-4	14	CAWSAPSTNEKLFF	TGTGCCTGGAGTGCCCCTTCAACTAATGAAAAACTGTTTTTT
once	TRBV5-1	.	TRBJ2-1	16	CASSLGAGATYNEQFF	TGCGCCAGCAGCTTGGGGGCAGGGGCGACCTACAATGAGCAGTTCTTC